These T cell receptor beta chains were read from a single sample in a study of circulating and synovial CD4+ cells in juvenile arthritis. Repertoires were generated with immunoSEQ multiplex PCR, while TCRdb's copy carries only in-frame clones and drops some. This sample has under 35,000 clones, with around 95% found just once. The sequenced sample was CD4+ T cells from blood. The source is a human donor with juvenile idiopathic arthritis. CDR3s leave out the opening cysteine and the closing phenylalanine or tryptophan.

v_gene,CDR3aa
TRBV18,ASSEDRNTEAF
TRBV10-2,ACMANSDTQY
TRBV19,ATQDRVLRSSNQPQH
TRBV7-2,ASSSLLEQY
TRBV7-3,ASSSREGLTGELF
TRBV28,ASSLTSGRREQY
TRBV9,ASSPTGATPTKNIQY
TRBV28,ASSSPGQGRNTIY
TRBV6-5,ASSRQGNNSPLH
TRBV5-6,ASSFGTRADTQY
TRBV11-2,ASSPGTSFSDTQY
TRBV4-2,ASRPQGDTEAF
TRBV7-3,ASSLGTGTDTYEQY
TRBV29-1,SVRRTSGSKF
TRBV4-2,ASSQETSGTDTQY
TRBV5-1,ASSLVPGDQPQH